This TCR beta chain was identified in a study of CD8 T cells in Susac syndrome (dated by TCRdb to about 2019). With respect to the entire study: Whether CD8+ T cell activation and differentiation in Susac syndrome was antigen driven was tested using repertoire sequencing.

Of note for this clonotype: Its antigen target is currently unknown. One base away there is no much larger clone; base qualities are not given.

The V and J ends are trimmed by 3 bases and 0 bases, leaving 9 bases between them. The germline V gene encodes CDR1 SNHLY and CDR2 FYNNEI. Including cysteine and phenylalanine, the CDR3 has 15 amino acids. The entry retains the CDR3 DNA only, 45 bases that are in frame from base 1. Peripheral blood CD8+ and CD4+ T cells from healthy donors, Susac syndrome patients and multiple sclerosis patients were profiled using high-throughput TCR beta sequencing. Healthy donors were included as age- and sex-matched controls. Bulk CD8+ and CD4+ T cells were purified magnetically by negative isolation, whereas CD8+ TEMRA cells were enriched by FACS. Blood was drawn into EDTA tubes, processed within 24 hours, and PBMCs were isolated by density gradient centrifugation. PBMCs intended for TCR sequencing were cryopreserved in liquid nitrogen and thawed later in a water bath at 37 degrees C. The sorted or isolated CD4+, CD8+ and CD8+ TEMRA cells reached a purity of at least 90%.

Broader findings and caveats from the paper: The TCR sequencing and HLA analysis was acknowledged to have included a relatively small number of individuals.

RNA was extracted using the RNeasy kit, and roughly 0.5 to 1 ug of the RNA was reverse transcribed with random hexamers. TCR beta CDR3 regions were amplified with the immunoSEQ multiplex PCR assay covering 54 Vbeta and 13 Jbeta segments. PCR amplification bias was corrected using a synthetic template baseline for primer optimization and computational correction. In the authors' own workflow: Reads were annotated to V, D and J genes per IMGT and analyzed with immunoSEQ Analyzer, keeping only productive sequences. To calculate clonality, Shannon entropy was normalized by log2 of the number of productive unique sequences and then subtracted from one. For each patient and control, public and private clones were evaluated among the 100 most prevalent clones. Clones were defined as Susac-specific if absent from the healthy and MS cohorts, from 1052 published viral clones and from other ImmuneACCESS disease sequences. In-frame beta chains were kept once TCRdb had trimmed the public reads at Q25 with fastp and called clones with MiXCR. Every entry covers one CDR3 protein and lists the most common genes and DNA from its rows. TCRdb's processing, not the authors', yielded these V and J calls. The sample table contains about 120,000 distinct CDR3 sequences; only one count was recorded for around 90% of them. About 0.14% of the sample lies in the top ten.

The TCR sequence derives from a human donor in good health. Recombination joined TRBV2 with TRBJ2-4; TRBD2 is a weak D gene call, 5 bases matching. The sample consisted of CD4+ T cells from PBMCs. The encoded CDR3 is CASSDSDLAKNIQYF. The sequence in DNA is TGTGCCAGCAGTGATTCGGACTTAGCCAAAAACATTCAGTACTTC.